This T cell receptor beta chain was captured by sequencing in a study of T cell responses to AZD1222 COVID-19 vaccine (dated by TCRdb to 2020 to 2023). For the study in its entirety: TCR sequencing was performed for approximately 240 trial participants, of whom roughly 200 were given two doses of AZD1222 and 26 were given two doses of MenACWY control vaccine. Trial participants were enrolled by age into subgroups of 18-55, 56-69 and 70-plus years, and about 150, 27 and 61 TCR-sequenced participants, respectively, were included in these subgroups. Points the paper makes about the study in general: CD4 TCRs associated with the vaccine covered the entire spike protein, and the dominant responses were in regions 160-218 and 743-854. Reportedly, almost half of the unique spike-specific TCRs recognized epitopes lying outside the regions that are mutated in the B.1.351 and B.1.1.7 variants. Because no day 14 peak-response samples were available, repertoires were characterized only after the peak T cell response. Participants were mostly white British and included more females than males, and it was suggested by the authors that clonal diversity may have been underestimated. After two AZD1222 doses, both the breadth and the depth of spike-specific TCRs were significantly higher than at day 0 and than in MenACWY recipients. The 56-69-year group was small, and its depth increase did not reach significance, likely because of low power. Only five or six AZD1222 recipients were SARS-CoV-2 seropositive at baseline, limiting conclusions about previously exposed vaccinees.

In light of the paper, this sample's time point label describes: baseline before first vaccination. What this sample's treatment or condition label stands for: meningococcal conjugate vaccine given as trial control. Vaccinee samples were obtained from the UK trials COV001 and COV002, which included a single-blind randomized controlled phase 2/3 trial of AZD1222 (ChAdOx1 nCoV-19) in healthy adults. For TCRbeta chain sequencing, PBMC samples were collected from trial participants at day 0 and at day 28 after the second dose. The CDR3 regions of human TCRbeta chains were subjected to immunosequencing. For the original study's pipeline: Repertoire TCRs were matched against a reference library of SARS-CoV-2-specific TCRs generated with the MIRA antigen-specificity platform. Breadth was defined as the fraction of unique TCRs that were SARS-CoV-2-associated, and depth was defined as the fraction of total T cells that were SARS-CoV-2-associated. Using the MIRA data, every spike-specific TCR was mapped to the spike region that the TCR reacted to and assigned to either a CD4 or a CD8 class. Log10-transformed breadth and depth values were compared by one-way ANOVA with Sidak's multiple comparisons tests. The source is immuneACCESS, and TCRdb retained only in-frame sequences with V and J called. Part of the clones is not carried over; for the studies checked, unresolved V genes explain less than half of this, and the remainder is unexplained. The DNA was the basis for D and trimming; V, J and clone size are from that table. Here the sample has about 220,000 clones; more than 85% occur a single time. The ten largest clones capture 1% of the sample.

With respect to this clone: Its antigen is unknown. No much larger clonotype is one base removed from it; base qualities were not supplied.

As encoded in the germline V gene, CDR1 is LGHNA while CDR2 is YNFKEQ. After removal of 2 bases from V and 3 bases from J, the junction retains 8 bases not matched to a gene. The CDR3 covers 16 residues, taking in both the cysteine and the phenylalanine. The only DNA kept is the CDR3, 48 bases in frame from the first base. The rearrangement combines TRBV4-2 with TRBJ1-2; 8 nucleotides in the junction match TRBD1. This specimen was peripheral blood, taken on day 0 of MenACWY control vaccination. The origin of this receptor is an adult in good health. The bases read TGTGCCAGCAGCCAACCAATAGACAGGGGAGACTATGGCTACACCTTC. Translation gives CASSQPIDRGDYGYTF.